These 23 T cell receptor beta chains were sequenced from one sample in a study of blood T cell repertoires in COVID-19. Sequenced by immunoSEQ multiplex PCR; TCRdb stores in-frame clones only, minus some. Of some 110,000 clones in the sample, 86% are singletons; the top ten hold 3.5% to 5.5%. Sequenced: peripheral blood. All receptors derive from a man aged 35 to 55 with acute or convalescent COVID-19.

CDR3 nucleotides: TGTGCCAGTAGTATCCAGGGTAGCAATCAGCCCCAGCATTTT. Translating gives CASSIQGSNQPQHF. The V call is TRBV19, the J call TRBJ1-5; tentative D call: TRBD1 (5 bases). V shed 3 bases and J shed 0 bases, with 6 bases lying between them. The CDR3 is 14 amino acids. Germline V gene data show CDR1 as LNHDA and CDR2 as SQIVND (reference sequence).

The rearrangement uses TRBV5-6 and TRBJ2-2; D is possibly TRBD1 (6 bases). CDR1 is SGHDT and CDR2 is YYEEEE in the germline V gene. V lost 3 bases and J lost 7, with 19 bases in between. This CDR3 has 16 amino acids. CDR3 loop: CASSSLGQRFGGELFF. CDR3 sequence (DNA): TGTGCCAGCAGCTCGCTAGGACAGAGGTTTGGCGGGGAGCTGTTTTTT.

The V call is TRBV19, the J call TRBJ1-4; 7 positions agree with TRBD1. The CDR3 length is 15 residues. Trimming removed 6 bases from V and 5 bases from J; junction bases left unmatched: 9. Looked up from germline, CDR1 is LNHDA and CDR2 is SQIVND (reference sequence). The CDR3 reads CASSLGGQINEKLFF. The CDR3 DNA follows: TGTGCCAGTAGCCTAGGGGGACAGATCAATGAAAAACTGTTTTTT.

This chain uses TRBV5-1 with TRBJ2-7; 9 nucleotides line up with TRBD1. V dropped 0 bases and J dropped 5; count of bases not matched to a gene: 3. CDR1 is SGHRS, CDR2 YFSETQ, per germline. The length of the CDR3 is 14 residues. The CDR3 nucleotides read TGCGCCAGCAGCTTGGCCGGGACAGGGAACGAGCAGTACTTC. Protein: CASSLAGTGNEQYF.

The chain links TRBV11-2 to TRBJ1-4, with D uncertain. The V and J ends lost 6 bases and 8 bases respectively, with 13 bases between them. The CDR3 spans 13 residues. Germline loops: CDR1 SGHAT, CDR2 FQNNGV. CDR3 region: CASRGSLGEKLFF. CDR3 nucleotides: TGTGCCAGCAGGGGCAGCTTGGGCGAAAAACTGTTTTTT.

The chain joins TRBV6-1 to TRBJ2-1; D may be TRBD1 (5 bases). The CDR3 extends over 16 amino acids. The germline gives CDR1 MNHNS, CDR2 SASEGT. Trimming removed 3 bases at V and 6 bases at J, with 18 bases between. The CDR3 bases are TGTGCCAGCAGTGATTCAGGGTTTAAGGGTACCAATGAGCAGTTCTTC. Translated: CASSDSGFKGTNEQFF.

This clone was observed a single time. For the CDR3, the DNA is TGTGCCAGCAGCCCCACCCTGGGGGCCACAGATACGCAGTATTTT. Its protein is CASSPTLGATDTQYF. The V gene is TRBV5-4, the J gene TRBJ2-3; maybe TRBD1 (6 bases). The CDR3 has 15 residues. Between the trimmed V and J ends, which lost 4 bases and 2 bases, there was a span of 14 bases. Germline V gene lookup returns CDR1 SGHNT and CDR2 YYREEE (reference sequence).

The genes are TRBV19 and TRBJ1-1, with a possible D match to TRBD1 (5 bases). Germline V gene lookup returns CDR1 LNHDA and CDR2 SQIVND (reference sequence). The length of the CDR3 is 13 residues. Deletions cut 1 base from V and 3 bases from J, with 6 bases between. CDR3: CASSIATDTEAFF. CDR3 bases: TGTGCCAGTAGTATAGCGACAGACACTGAAGCTTTCTTT.

V and J are TRBV10-3 and TRBJ1-2, with D unclear. V was clipped by 3 bases and J by 1 base, with 15 bases between them. The CDR3 contains 16 residues. Germline lookup yields CDR1 ENHRY and CDR2 SYGVKD. The CDR3 reads CAISEKELAVNYGYTF. The CDR3 nucleotides are TGTGCCATCAGTGAAAAGGAGCTCGCCGTTAACTATGGCTACACCTTC.

The V gene is TRBV5-4, the J gene TRBJ2-5; TRBD1 matches at 8 bases. In germline, CDR1 is SGHNT, CDR2 YYREEE (reference sequence). This CDR3 region has 14 residues. Losses at the gene ends were 0 bases for V and 2 bases for J; bases not matched to a gene: 0. CDR3 in DNA: TGTGCCAGCAGCTTGGACAGGGGGCAAGAGACCCAGTACTTC. Protein sequence: CASSLDRGQETQYF.

This sequence joins TRBV19 and TRBJ1-5, with unresolved D. The CDR3 length is 14 residues. Deletions cut 9 bases from V and 4 bases from J, with 16 bases between. The germline gives CDR1 LNHDA, CDR2 SQIVND (reference sequence). CDR3 residues: CASRPGVTNQPQHF. The DNA for the CDR3 is TGTGCCAGCAGGCCCGGGGTAACAAATCAGCCCCAGCATTTT.

This chain joins TRBV5-4 and TRBJ2-2, with 10 bases matching TRBD2. The CDR3 is made up of 16 amino acids. Germline loops: CDR1 SGHNT, CDR2 YYREEE (reference sequence). Losses at the gene ends were 4 bases for V and 2 bases for J; bases not matched to a gene: 5. Here the CDR3 DNA reads TGTGCCAGCAGCCGTGGACTAGCGGAAAACACCGGGGAGCTGTTTTTT. Protein product: CASSRGLAENTGELFF. Full variable domain (missing parts from reference TRBV5-4 and TRBJ2-2): ETGVTQSPTHLIKTRGQQVTLRCSSQSGHNTVSWYQQALGQGPQFIFQYYREEENGRGNFPPRFSGLQFPNYSSELNVNALELDDSALYLCASSRGLAENTGELFFGEGSRLTVL.

The genes are TRBV12-3 or TRBV12-4 and TRBJ1-1; no clear D. The CDR3 is 13 amino acids. Trimming took off 3 bases at V and 4 bases at J, with 9 bases between the two ends. The CDR3 nucleotides are TGTGCCAGCAGTTTTGAGAGGGTCACTGAAGCTTTCTTT. Protein product: CASSFERVTEAFF.

This chain connects TRBV4-2 to TRBJ1-1, with D perhaps TRBD1 (5 bases). The CDR3 extends over 14 amino acids. V lost 0 bases to trimming and J lost 5 bases, with 10 bases between them. Per the germline V gene, CDR1 is LGHNA and CDR2 is YNFKEQ. CDR3 sequence: CASSQDSGDTEAFF. The CDR3 DNA reads as TGTGCCAGCAGCCAAGACTCGGGGGATACTGAAGCTTTCTTT.

The chain employs TRBV21-1 and TRBJ1-2. TRBV21-1 is given as a pseudogene. The CDR3 is 13 residues long. The CDR3 nucleotides read TGTGCCAGCAGAAGCGGGACACCTGATGGCTACACCTTC. This sequence encodes CASRSGTPDGYTF.

The rearrangement uses TRBV9 and TRBJ2-5, with 13 positions matching TRBD2. Per germline, CDR1 SGDLS and CDR2 YYNGEE. The CDR3 is made up of 16 amino acids. Trimming took 4 bases from V and 0 from J; bases not matched to a gene: 3. CDR3 sequence: CASSPGLAGNQETQYF. In DNA form, the CDR3 reads TGTGCCAGCAGCCCGGGACTAGCGGGAAACCAAGAGACCCAGTACTTC.

This chain connects TRBV9 to TRBJ1-1; maybe TRBD1 (5 bases). The V end was cut by 3 bases, the J end by 1 base, with 10 bases between. The CDR3 is 14 residues long. Germline-derived CDR1 and CDR2 are SGDLS and YYNGEE. The CDR3 nucleotides are TGTGCCAGCAGCGCAGACGGGGGGAACACTGAAGCTTTCTTT. Its translation is CASSADGGNTEAFF.

The chain joins TRBV4-3 to TRBJ1-1; 7 positions match TRBD1. The V gene's germline CDR1 is LGHNA and CDR2 YSLEER. The ends lost 2 bases at V and 6 bases at J; junction bases unmatched: 6. The CDR3 runs 14 residues. CDR3 in amino acids: CASSQPGQAPEAFF. Here the CDR3 DNA reads TGCGCCAGCAGCCAACCCGGACAGGCTCCTGAAGCTTTCTTT.

The V call is TRBV19, the J call TRBJ1-5; TRBD1 is a possible D gene (6 bases). V was clipped by 7 bases and J by 0 bases, with 16 bases between them. Germline V lookup: CDR1 LNHDA, CDR2 SQIVND (reference sequence). This CDR3 spans 16 amino acids. CDR3 residues: CASTLGGASSNQPQHF. The DNA of the CDR3 is TGTGCCAGTACCCTAGGGGGGGCGAGTAGCAATCAGCCCCAGCATTTT.

The chain combines TRBV6-2 or TRBV6-3 with TRBJ2-3, with TRBD2 matching over 10 bases. Germline V gene lookup returns CDR1 MNHEY and CDR2 SVGEGT. The V and J ends lost 5 bases and 4 bases, in that order; junction bases with no gene match: 6. The CDR3 loop spans 15 amino acids. The CDR3 here is CASSRAGGQPDTQYF. In DNA, the CDR3 is TGTGCCAGCAGTAGAGCGGGGGGGCAGCCAGATACGCAGTATTTT.

This chain joins TRBV19 and TRBJ1-5; D not certain. Trimming left V 2 bases short and J 3 bases short, with 17 bases between. CDR1 and CDR2 from the germline V gene are LNHDA and SQIVND (reference sequence). This CDR3 is 17 amino acids long. The CDR3 DNA sequence: TGTGCCAGTAGTATAACAGCGGCAGGAGGATTCAATCAGCCCCAGCATTTT. Translated, it gives CASSITAAGGFNQPQHF. The whole variable domain, remainder taken from reference TRBV19 and TRBJ1-5, is DGGITQSPKYLFRKEGQNVTLSCEQNLNHDAMYWYRQDPGQGLRLIYYSQIVNDFQKGDIAEGYSVSREKKESFPLTVTSAQKNPTAFYLCASSITAAGGFNQPQHFGDGTRLSIL.

V usage is TRBV19 and J usage is TRBJ2-6; 8 nucleotides line up with TRBD2. CDR3 length: 18 residues. CDR1 is LNHDA and CDR2 is SQIVND in the germline V gene (reference sequence). V lost 3 bases to trimming and J lost 0 bases; unmatched junction nucleotides: 7. The CDR3 DNA reads as TGTGCCAGTAGTATTTGGCTAGCGGGCTTCTCTGGGGCCAACGTCCTGACTTTC. Translated: CASSIWLAGFSGANVLTF.

The chain employs TRBV6-5 and TRBJ1-3, with 8 bases aligning to TRBD1. Germline V gene data show CDR1 as MNHEY and CDR2 as SVGAGI. The CDR3 has 16 amino acids. J gave up 2 bases and V 2 bases, and 5 bases lay outside the gene matches. DNA of the CDR3: TGTGCCAGCAGTTACGCCTGGACAGGGACTGGAAACACCATATATTTT. Its protein product is CASSYAWTGTGNTIYF.